This entry lists 9 T cell receptor beta chains sequenced from one sample in a study of control samples from healthy donors and cancer patients. Method: immunoSEQ multiplex PCR; TCRdb's copy keeps in-frame clones and lacks some. The profile shows about 160,000 clones, roughly 94% of them singletons. The sample taken for sequencing was PBMCs. These receptors were collected from a man between 60 and 75 years old with colorectal cancer.

This chain uses TRBV18 with TRBJ1-4; 12 nucleotides align to TRBD1. Germline CDR1 KGHSH, CDR2 LQKENI. The CDR3 covers 17 residues. The junction had 8 bases not matched to a gene; V was cut back by 2 bases and J by 7 bases. The CDR3 DNA reads TGTGCCAGCTCACCAGCGGGACAGGGGGCGCCGGGTGAAAAACTGTTTTTT. This sequence encodes CASSPAGQGAPGEKLFF.

V usage is TRBV19 and J usage is TRBJ2-3; no definite D call. V was pared by 1 base and J by 1 base, with 15 bases between. The germline V gene has CDR1 LNHDA and CDR2 SQIVND (reference sequence). CDR3 length: 17 residues. In DNA, the CDR3 is TGTGCCAGTAGTATAGTGGGGTTCGGGCTGGGCACAGATACGCAGTATTTT. Amino acid sequence: CASSIVGFGLGTDTQYF.

The chain is built from TRBV19 and TRBJ2-4; D gene ambiguous. This CDR3 is 9 amino acids long. Trimming left V 2 bases short and J 15 bases short, with 5 bases between. From germline, CDR1 is LNHDA and CDR2 SQIVND (reference sequence). CDR3 DNA: TGTGCCAGTAGTATAAAAGGGTACTTC. It encodes CASSIKGYF.

A remark on this clone: Other nucleotide sequences in the sample specify the same CDR3. This chain joins TRBV3-1 (or the pseudogene TRBV3-2) and TRBJ1-5; D gene unclear. The CDR3 sequence is 15 residues long. The germline V gene has CDR1 LGHDT and CDR2 YNNKEL (reference sequence). Trimming removed 1 base from V and 2 bases from J, with 9 bases in between. The CDR3 sequence is CASSQAGQGNQPQHF. CDR3 DNA: TGTGCCAGCAGCCAAGCAGGCCAGGGCAATCAGCCCCAGCATTTT.

The chain carries TRBV7-2 and TRBJ1-3; 9 bases line up with TRBD1. The CDR3 spans 17 residues. Trimming cost V 5 bases and J 3 bases; bases outside gene matches: 11. In germline, CDR1 is SGHTA, CDR2 FQGNSA. The CDR3, as DNA: TGTGCCAGCAGCCCCGAGGGGACAGGGAGGGGTGGAAACACCATATATTTT. The encoded protein is CASSPEGTGRGGNTIYF.

CDR3 bases: TGTGCCATCAGTGACTTGGGGAAGAATGAGCAGTTCTTC. Its protein is CAISDLGKNEQFF. The genes are TRBV10-3 and TRBJ2-1, with D unresolved. CDR1 is ENHRY and CDR2 is SYGVKD in the germline V gene. Trimming shortened V by 3 bases and J by 7 bases, and 10 bases separated the two germline ends. The CDR3 has 13 residues.

V gene TRBV7-2 combines with J gene TRBJ2-1, with D unclear. This CDR3 is 13 amino acids long. The V end lost 5 bases, the J end lost 5 bases, and 10 bases lay between the germline ends. CDR1 and CDR2 (germline): SGHTA, FQGNSA. The CDR3 sequence is CASSRIFDNEQFF. The CDR3 DNA reads TGTGCCAGCAGCAGGATTTTCGACAATGAGCAGTTCTTC.

The chain joins TRBV2 to TRBJ1-1; TRBD1 might be the D (6 bases). Per the germline V gene, CDR1 is SNHLY and CDR2 is FYNNEI. The V end lost 6 bases, the J end lost 7 bases, and 12 bases lay between the germline ends. The CDR3 is 12 amino acids. The CDR3 region has the DNA TGTGCCAGCAGAGGGACATCATATGAAGCTTTCTTT. Its translation: CASRGTSYEAFF.

The CDR3 DNA reads TGTGCCAGTAACAGGGACTCGTACACTGAAGCTTTCTTT. This gives the protein CASNRDSYTEAFF. This chain connects TRBV19 to TRBJ1-1; D possibly corresponds to TRBD1 (6 bases). V lost 7 bases and J 3 bases, leaving 12 bases between the germline ends. CDR1 is LNHDA and CDR2 is SQIVND in the germline V gene (reference sequence). The CDR3 spans 13 residues.